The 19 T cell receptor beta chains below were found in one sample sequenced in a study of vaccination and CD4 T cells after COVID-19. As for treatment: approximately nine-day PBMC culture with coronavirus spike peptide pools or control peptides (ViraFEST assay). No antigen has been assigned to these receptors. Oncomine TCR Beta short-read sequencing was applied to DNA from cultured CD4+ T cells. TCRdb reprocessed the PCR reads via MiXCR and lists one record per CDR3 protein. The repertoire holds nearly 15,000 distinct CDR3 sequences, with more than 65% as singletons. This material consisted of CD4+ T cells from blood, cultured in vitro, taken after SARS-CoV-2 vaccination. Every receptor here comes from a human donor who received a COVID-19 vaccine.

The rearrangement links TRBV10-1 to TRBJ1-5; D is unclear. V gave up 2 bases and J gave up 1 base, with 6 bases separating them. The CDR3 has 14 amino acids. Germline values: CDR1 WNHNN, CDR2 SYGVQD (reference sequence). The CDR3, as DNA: TGCGCCAGCAGTGAGGGCAGGAGCAATCAGCCCCAGCATTTT. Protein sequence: CASSEGRSNQPQHF.

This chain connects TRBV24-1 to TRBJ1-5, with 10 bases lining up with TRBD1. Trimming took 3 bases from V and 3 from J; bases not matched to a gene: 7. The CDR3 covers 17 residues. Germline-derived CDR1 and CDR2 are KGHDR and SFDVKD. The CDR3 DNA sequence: TGTGCCACCAGTGATCCCGGGACAGGGGCTACCAATCAGCCCCAGCATTTT. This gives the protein CATSDPGTGATNQPQHF.

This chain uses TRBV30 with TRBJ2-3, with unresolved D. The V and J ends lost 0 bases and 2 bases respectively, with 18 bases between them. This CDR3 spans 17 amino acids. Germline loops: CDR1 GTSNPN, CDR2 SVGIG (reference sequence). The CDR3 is CAWSVPRIRADTDTQYF. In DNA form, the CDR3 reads TGTGCCTGGAGTGTACCTCGTATCCGGGCTGACACAGATACGCAGTATTTT.

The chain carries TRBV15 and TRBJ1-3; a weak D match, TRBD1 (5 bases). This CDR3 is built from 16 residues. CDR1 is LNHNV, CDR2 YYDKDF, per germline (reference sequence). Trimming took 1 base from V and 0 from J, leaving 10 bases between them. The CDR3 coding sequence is TGTGCCACCAGCAGAGCTGGGGCCGTCTCTGGAAACACCATATATTTT. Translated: CATSRAGAVSGNTIYF.

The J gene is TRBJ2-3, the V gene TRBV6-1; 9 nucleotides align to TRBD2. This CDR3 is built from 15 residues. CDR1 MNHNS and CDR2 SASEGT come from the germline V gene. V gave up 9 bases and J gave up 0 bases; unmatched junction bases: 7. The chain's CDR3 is CARSLAGVSTDTQYF. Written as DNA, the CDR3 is TGTGCCAGATCTTTAGCGGGGGTAAGCACAGATACGCAGTATTTT.

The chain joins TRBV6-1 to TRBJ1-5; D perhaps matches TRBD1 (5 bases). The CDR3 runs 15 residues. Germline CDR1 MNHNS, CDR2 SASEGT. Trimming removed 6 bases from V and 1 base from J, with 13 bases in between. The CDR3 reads CASSPDRQSNQPQHF. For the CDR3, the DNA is TGTGCCAGCAGCCCGGATAGACAGAGCAATCAGCCCCAGCATTTT.

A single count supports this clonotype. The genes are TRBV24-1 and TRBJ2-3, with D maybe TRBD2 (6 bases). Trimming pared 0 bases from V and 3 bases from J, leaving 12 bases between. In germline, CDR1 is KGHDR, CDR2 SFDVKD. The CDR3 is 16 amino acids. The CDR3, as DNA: TGTGCCACCAGTGATTTGGTCAGGGAGGCAACAGATACGCAGTATTTT. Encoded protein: CATSDLVREATDTQYF.

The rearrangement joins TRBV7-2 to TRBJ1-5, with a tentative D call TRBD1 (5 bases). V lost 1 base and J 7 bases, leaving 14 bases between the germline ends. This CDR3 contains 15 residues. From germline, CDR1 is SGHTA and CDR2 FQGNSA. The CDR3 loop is CASSLGSGESQPQHF. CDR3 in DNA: TGTGCCAGCAGCTTAGGGTCGGGGGAAAGCCAGCCCCAGCATTTT. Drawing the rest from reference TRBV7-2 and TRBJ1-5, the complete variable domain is GAGVSQSPSNKVTEKGKDVELRCDPISGHTALYWYRQSLGQGLEFLIYFQGNSAPDKSGLPSDRFSAERTGGSVSTLTIQRTQQEDSAVYLCASSLGSGESQPQHFGDGTRLSIL.

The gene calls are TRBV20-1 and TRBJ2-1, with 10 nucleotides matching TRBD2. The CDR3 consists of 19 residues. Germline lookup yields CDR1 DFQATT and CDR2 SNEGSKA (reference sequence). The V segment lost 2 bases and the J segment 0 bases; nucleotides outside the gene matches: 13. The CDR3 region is CSARPSGGAVKGSYNEQFF. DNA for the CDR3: TGCAGTGCTAGACCAAGCGGGGGGGCCGTTAAAGGCTCCTACAATGAGCAGTTCTTC.

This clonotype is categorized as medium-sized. The CDR3 coding sequence is TGTGCCAGCAGCTTAGTTACAGGACAGAGCACAGATACGCAGTATTTT. Amino acids: CASSLVTGQSTDTQYF. The genes are TRBV7-8 and TRBJ2-3, with D possibly TRBD1 on 6 matching bases. The germline V gene encodes CDR1 SGHVS and CDR2 FQNEAQ. The CDR3 runs to 16 residues. The V end lost 1 base, the J end lost 0 bases, and 11 bases lay between the germline ends. Full variable domain (missing parts from reference TRBV7-8 and TRBJ2-3): GAGVSQSPRYKVAKRGQDVALRCDPISGHVSLFWYQQALGQGPEFLTYFQNEAQLDKSGLPSDRFFAERPEGSVSTLKIQRTQQEDSAVYLCASSLVTGQSTDTQYFGPGTRLTVL.

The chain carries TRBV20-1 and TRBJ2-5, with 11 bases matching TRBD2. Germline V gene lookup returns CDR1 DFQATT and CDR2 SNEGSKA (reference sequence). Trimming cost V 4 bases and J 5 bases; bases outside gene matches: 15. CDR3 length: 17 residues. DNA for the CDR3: TGCAGTGCTATCATGCTCGTAGCGGGGGGGCTGAGGGAGACCCAGTACTTC. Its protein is CSAIMLVAGGLRETQYF.

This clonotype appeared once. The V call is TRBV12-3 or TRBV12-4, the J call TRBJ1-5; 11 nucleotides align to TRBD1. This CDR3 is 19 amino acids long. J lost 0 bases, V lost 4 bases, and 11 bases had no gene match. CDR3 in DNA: TGTGCCAGCAGTTCGCGCTTTTTAGGACAGGGGGCTAGCAATCAGCCCCAGCATTTT. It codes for CASSSRFLGQGASNQPQHF.

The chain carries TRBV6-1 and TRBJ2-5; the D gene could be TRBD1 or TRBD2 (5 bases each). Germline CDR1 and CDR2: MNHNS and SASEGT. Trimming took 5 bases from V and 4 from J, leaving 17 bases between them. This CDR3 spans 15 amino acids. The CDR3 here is CASSPPGRSGETQYF. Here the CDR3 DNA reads TGTGCCAGCAGTCCACCGGGACGGTCAGGAGAGACCCAGTACTTC.

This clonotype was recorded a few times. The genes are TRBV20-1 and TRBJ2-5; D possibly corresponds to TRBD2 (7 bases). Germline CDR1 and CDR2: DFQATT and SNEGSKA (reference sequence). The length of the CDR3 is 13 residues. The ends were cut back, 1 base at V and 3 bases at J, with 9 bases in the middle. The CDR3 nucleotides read TGCAGTGCTAGAGTAGGGGGGGAAGAGACCCAGTACTTC. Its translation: CSARVGGEETQYF.

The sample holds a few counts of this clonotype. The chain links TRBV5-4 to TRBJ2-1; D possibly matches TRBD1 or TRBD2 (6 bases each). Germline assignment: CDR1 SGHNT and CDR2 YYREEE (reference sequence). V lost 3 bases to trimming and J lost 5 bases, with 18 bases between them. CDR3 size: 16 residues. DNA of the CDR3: TGTGCCAGCAGCTGGCCTCTGGGGGGCGAGGACAATGAGCAGTTCTTC. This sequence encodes CASSWPLGGEDNEQFF.

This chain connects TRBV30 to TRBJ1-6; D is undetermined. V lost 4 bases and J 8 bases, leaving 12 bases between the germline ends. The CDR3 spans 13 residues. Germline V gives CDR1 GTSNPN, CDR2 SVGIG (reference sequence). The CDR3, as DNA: TGTGCCTGGATGCCGGCTTGGGATTCACCCCTCCACTTT. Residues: CAWMPAWDSPLHF.

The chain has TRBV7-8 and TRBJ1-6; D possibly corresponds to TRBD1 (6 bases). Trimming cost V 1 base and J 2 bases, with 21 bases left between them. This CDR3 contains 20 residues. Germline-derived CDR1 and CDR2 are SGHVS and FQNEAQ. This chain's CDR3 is CASSLVSAQGLRAYNSPLHF. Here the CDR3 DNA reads TGTGCCAGCAGCTTAGTCTCTGCTCAGGGGCTCAGGGCCTATAATTCACCCCTCCACTTT.

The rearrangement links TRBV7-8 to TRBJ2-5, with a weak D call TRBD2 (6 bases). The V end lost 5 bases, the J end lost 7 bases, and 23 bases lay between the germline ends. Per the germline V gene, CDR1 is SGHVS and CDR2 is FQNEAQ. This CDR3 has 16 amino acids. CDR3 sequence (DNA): TGTGCCAGCAGCGCGAACGGAGGGACTTCGGAAGGGACCCAGTACTTC. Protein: CASSANGGTSEGTQYF.

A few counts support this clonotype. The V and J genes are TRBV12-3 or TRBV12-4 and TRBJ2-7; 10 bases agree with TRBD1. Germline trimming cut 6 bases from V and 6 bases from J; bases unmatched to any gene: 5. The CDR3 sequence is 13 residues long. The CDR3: CASSTRTGGEQYF. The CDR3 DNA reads TGTGCCAGCAGCACCCGGACAGGGGGCGAGCAGTACTTC.